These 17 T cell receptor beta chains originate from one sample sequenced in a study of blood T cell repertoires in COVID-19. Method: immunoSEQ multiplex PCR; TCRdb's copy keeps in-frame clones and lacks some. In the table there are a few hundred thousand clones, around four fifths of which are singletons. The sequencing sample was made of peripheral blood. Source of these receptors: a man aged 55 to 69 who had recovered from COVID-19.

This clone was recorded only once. CDR3 nucleotides: TGTGCCAGCAGTTTGCATAGCGGGGGTTCTCAGTTCTTC. The encoded protein is CASSLHSGGSQFF. The genes are TRBV27 and TRBJ2-1; 9 bases are a match to TRBD2. J lost 13 bases, V lost 3 bases, and 7 bases had no gene match. Looked up from germline, CDR1 is MNHEY and CDR2 is SMNVEV (reference sequence). The CDR3 has 13 residues.

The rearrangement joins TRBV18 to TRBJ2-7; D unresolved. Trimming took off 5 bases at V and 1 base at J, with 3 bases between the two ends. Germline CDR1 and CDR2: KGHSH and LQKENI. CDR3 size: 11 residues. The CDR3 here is CASSASYEQYF. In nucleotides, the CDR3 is TGTGCCAGCTCAGCGTCCTACGAGCAGTACTTC.

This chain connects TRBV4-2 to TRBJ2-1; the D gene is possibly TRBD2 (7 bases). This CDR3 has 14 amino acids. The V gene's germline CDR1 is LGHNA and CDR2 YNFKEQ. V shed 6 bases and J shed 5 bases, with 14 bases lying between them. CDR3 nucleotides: TGTGCCAGCAGGGCGGGGGCGGGGAACAATGAGCAGTTCTTC. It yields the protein CASRAGAGNNEQFF.

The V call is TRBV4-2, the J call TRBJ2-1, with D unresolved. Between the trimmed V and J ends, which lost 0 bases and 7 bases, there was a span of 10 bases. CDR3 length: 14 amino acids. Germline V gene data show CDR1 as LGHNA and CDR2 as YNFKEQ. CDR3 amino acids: CASSQDRWSNEQFF. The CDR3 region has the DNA TGTGCCAGCAGCCAAGACCGCTGGAGTAATGAGCAGTTCTTC.

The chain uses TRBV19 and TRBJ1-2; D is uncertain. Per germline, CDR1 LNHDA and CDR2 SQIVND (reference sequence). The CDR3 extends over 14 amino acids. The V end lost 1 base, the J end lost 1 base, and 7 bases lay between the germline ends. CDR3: CASSIAEINYGYTF. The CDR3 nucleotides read TGTGCCAGTAGTATAGCGGAGATTAACTATGGCTACACCTTC.

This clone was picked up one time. The DNA of the CDR3 is TGTGCCAGCAGCCCCGAGCCCTCAGGGGGCTACGAGCAGTACTTC. Translating gives CASSPEPSGGYEQYF. This sequence joins TRBV5-5 and TRBJ2-7, with 7 bases matching TRBD1. This CDR3 comprises 15 residues. CDR1 is SGHKS, CDR2 YYEKEE, per germline (reference sequence). J lost 3 bases, V lost 4 bases, and 10 bases had no gene match.

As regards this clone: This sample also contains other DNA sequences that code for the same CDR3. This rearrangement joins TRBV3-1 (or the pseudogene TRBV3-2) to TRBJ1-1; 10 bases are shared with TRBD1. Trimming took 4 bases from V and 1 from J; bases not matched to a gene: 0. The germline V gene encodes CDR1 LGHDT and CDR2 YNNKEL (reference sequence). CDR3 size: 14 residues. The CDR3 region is CASSRTGGNTEAFF. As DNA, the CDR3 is TGTGCCAGCAGCCGGACAGGGGGGAACACTGAAGCTTTCTTT.

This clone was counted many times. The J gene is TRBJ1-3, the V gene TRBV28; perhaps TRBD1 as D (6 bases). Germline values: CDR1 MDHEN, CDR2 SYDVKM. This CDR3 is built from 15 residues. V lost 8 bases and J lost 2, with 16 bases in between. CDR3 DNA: TGTGCCAGCCTTGAGACAGGAATGGCTGGAAACACCATATATTTT. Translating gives CASLETGMAGNTIYF.

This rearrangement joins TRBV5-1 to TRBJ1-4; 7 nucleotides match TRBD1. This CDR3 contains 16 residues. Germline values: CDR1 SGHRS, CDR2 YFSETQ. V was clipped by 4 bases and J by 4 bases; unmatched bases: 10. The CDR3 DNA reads TGCGCCAGCAGCGCACGCCCGGGACAGATTAATGAAAAACTGTTTTTT. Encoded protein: CASSARPGQINEKLFF.

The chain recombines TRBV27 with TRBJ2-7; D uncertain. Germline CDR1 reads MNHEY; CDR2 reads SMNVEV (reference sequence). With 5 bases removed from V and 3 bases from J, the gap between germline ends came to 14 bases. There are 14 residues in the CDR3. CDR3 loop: CASSPSGSFYEQYF. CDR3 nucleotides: TGTGCCAGCAGTCCGTCGGGTAGTTTCTACGAGCAGTACTTC.

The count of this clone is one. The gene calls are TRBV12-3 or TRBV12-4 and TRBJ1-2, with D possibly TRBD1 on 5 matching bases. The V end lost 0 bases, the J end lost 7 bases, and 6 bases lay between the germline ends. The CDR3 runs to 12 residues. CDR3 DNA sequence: TGTGCCAGCAGTTTAGCAGGGGCTGGCTACACCTTC. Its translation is CASSLAGAGYTF.

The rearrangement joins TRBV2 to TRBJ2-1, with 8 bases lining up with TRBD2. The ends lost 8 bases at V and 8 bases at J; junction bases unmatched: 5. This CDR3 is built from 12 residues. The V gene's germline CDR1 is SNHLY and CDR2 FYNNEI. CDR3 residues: CASASGLYEQFF. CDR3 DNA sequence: TGTGCCAGCGCTAGCGGGTTGTATGAGCAGTTCTTC.

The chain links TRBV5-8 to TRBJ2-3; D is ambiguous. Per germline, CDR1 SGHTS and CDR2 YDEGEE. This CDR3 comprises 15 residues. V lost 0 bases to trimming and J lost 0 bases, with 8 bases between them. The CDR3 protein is CASSLEIASTDTQYF. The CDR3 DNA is TGTGCCAGCAGCTTGGAGATAGCTAGCACAGATACGCAGTATTTT.

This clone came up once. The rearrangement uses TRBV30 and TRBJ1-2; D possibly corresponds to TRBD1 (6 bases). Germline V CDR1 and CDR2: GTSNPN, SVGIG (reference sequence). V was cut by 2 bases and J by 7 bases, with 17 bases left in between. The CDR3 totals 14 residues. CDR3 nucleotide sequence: TGTGCCTGGAGTCAACCCCCTCCAGGGGCTGGCTACACCTTC. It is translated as CAWSQPPPGAGYTF.

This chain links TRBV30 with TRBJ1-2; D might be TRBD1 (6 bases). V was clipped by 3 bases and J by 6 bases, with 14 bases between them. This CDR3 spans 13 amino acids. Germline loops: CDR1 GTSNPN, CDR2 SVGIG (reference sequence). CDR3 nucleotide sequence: TGTGCCTGGAGAAAAGGGGGTACGCATGGCTACACCTTC. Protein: CAWRKGGTHGYTF.

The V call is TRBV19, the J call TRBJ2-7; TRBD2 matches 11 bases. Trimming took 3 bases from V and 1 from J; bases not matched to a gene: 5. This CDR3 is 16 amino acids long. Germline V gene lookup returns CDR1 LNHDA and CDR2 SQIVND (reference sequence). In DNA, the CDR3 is TGTGCCAGTAGTATCTCCCTAGCGGGGGGTTCCTACGAGCAGTACTTC. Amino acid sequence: CASSISLAGGSYEQYF.

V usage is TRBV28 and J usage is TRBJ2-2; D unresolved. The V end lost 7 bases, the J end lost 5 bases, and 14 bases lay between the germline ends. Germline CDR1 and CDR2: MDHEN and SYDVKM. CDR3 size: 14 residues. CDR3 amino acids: CASTPPAATGELFF. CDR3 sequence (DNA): TGTGCCAGCACCCCCCCCGCAGCGACCGGGGAGCTGTTTTTT.